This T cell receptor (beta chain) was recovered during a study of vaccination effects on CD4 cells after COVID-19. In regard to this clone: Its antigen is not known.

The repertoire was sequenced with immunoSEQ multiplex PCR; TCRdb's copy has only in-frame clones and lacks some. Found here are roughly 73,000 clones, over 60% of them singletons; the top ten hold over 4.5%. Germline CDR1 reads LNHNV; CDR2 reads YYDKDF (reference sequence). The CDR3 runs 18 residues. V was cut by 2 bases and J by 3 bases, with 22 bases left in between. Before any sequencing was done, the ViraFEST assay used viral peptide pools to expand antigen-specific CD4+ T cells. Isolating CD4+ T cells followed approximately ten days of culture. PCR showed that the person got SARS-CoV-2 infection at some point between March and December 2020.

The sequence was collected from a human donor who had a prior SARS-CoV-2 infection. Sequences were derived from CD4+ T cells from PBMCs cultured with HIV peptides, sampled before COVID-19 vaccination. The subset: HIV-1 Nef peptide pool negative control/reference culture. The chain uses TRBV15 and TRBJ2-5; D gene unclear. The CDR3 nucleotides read TGTGCCACCAGCAGATCGGGTTCCGACATCCCATTCGAAGAGACCCAGTACTTC. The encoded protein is CATSRSGSDIPFEETQYF.